These 19 T cell receptor beta chains share one sample of origin, sequenced in a study of monozygotic twins with inflammatory bowel disease. From its re-call of the 5' RACE reads, TCRdb lists each CDR3 protein once, without DNA. Its table records fewer than 150,000 distinct CDR3 sequences. Sample: blood. Every receptor here comes from a human donor with ulcerative colitis or Crohn's disease, or a healthy co-twin of an affected twin (not recorded which).

This sequence joins TRBV7-8 and TRBJ2-2; the D call of TRBD1 rests on TCRdb alone, since no DNA is present to check it. Per germline, CDR1 SGHVS and CDR2 FQNEAQ. This CDR3 spans 14 amino acids. CDR3 amino acids: CAISGQVNTGELFF.

V and J are TRBV7-9 and TRBJ2-7; no DNA is available, so the TRBD1 call from TCRdb remains unchecked. Germline V gives CDR1 SEHNR, CDR2 FQNEAQ (reference sequence). The CDR3 spans 12 residues. The CDR3 sequence is CATQGDGYEQYF.

The chain carries TRBV4-1 and TRBJ2-7; TCRdb lists TRBD1, though no DNA is available to test this call. CDR1 and CDR2 from the germline V gene are MGHRA and YSYEKL. CDR3 length: 17 amino acids. CDR3: CASSQGTGTGGSYEQYF.

The chain couples TRBV7-2 to TRBJ2-3; TCRdb proposes TRBD2, but this gene call is untestable without DNA. Germline CDR1 SGHTA, CDR2 FQGNSA. CDR3 length: 17 amino acids. The chain's CDR3 is CASSYRLAGAVTDTQYF.

The rearrangement links TRBV12-3 or TRBV12-4 to TRBJ2-7; as DNA is missing, the TRBD1 call by TCRdb cannot be tested. The CDR3 is 15 residues long. The CDR3 sequence: CASSPRQGASYEQYF.

V and J are TRBV20-1 and TRBJ2-7; the TCRdb D gene call, TRBD2, has no DNA to confirm it. From germline, CDR1 is DFQATT and CDR2 SNEGSKA (reference sequence). CDR3 length: 19 amino acids. This CDR3 is CSARDSSGTSGGATYEQYF.

This rearrangement joins TRBV5-4 to TRBJ2-5; TCRdb outputs TRBD1, but without DNA this stays unchecked. The CDR3 covers 16 residues. The germline V gene encodes CDR1 SGHNT and CDR2 YYREEE (reference sequence). This CDR3 is CASSLQAGSFQETQYF. Complete variable domain (other parts from reference TRBV5-4 and TRBJ2-5): ETGVTQSPTHLIKTRGQQVTLRCSSQSGHNTVSWYQQALGQGPQFIFQYYREEENGRGNFPPRFSGLQFPNYSSELNVNALELDDSALYLCASSLQAGSFQETQYFGPGTRLLVL.

The V gene is TRBV7-2, the J gene TRBJ2-2; TCRdb lists TRBD1, though no DNA is available to test this call. This CDR3 has 14 amino acids. Germline assignment: CDR1 SGHTA and CDR2 FQGNSA. CDR3 in amino acids: CASSPDRATGELFF.

This rearrangement joins TRBV6-1 to TRBJ1-1; TCRdb picks TRBD1, but there is no DNA to check that call. Germline-derived CDR1 and CDR2 are MNHNS and SASEGT. This CDR3 has 13 residues. The chain's CDR3 is CASTDRPGSEAFF.

The V and J genes are TRBV5-1 and TRBJ2-7. The CDR3 extends over 14 amino acids. Germline V lookup: CDR1 SGHRS, CDR2 YFSETQ. The CDR3 reads CASSHYRGSYEQYF.

This chain joins TRBV5-6 and TRBJ1-5. CDR3 length: 12 residues. The germline gives CDR1 SGHDT, CDR2 YYEEEE. This chain's CDR3 is CASSLANQPQHF.

This chain joins TRBV29-1 and TRBJ2-2; TCRdb's D gene call, TRBD1, goes unchecked for lack of DNA. The germline gives CDR1 SQVTM, CDR2 ANQGSEA. CDR3 length equals 14 residues. The CDR3: CSVGTDRFSGELFF.

The rearrangement links TRBV5-1 to TRBJ2-7; TCRdb selects TRBD1, and the lack of DNA leaves this call unchecked. CDR1 is SGHRS and CDR2 is YFSETQ in the germline V gene. There are 15 residues in the CDR3. The CDR3 region is CASNPDGTEYYEQYF.

This sequence joins TRBV11-2 and TRBJ1-4; the D call of TRBD1 rests on TCRdb alone, since no DNA is present to check it. CDR3 length: 15 amino acids. CDR1 SGHAT and CDR2 FQNNGV come from the germline V gene. This CDR3 reads CASSPEGQRNEKLFF.

The V gene is TRBV5-5, the J gene TRBJ2-2. This CDR3 contains 15 residues. Germline V gives CDR1 SGHKS, CDR2 YYEKEE (reference sequence). CDR3 sequence: CASSSGTVDTGELSF.

The rearrangement links TRBV7-8 to TRBJ2-2. This CDR3 region has 16 residues. CDR1 is SGHVS and CDR2 is FQNEAQ in the germline V gene. The CDR3 is CASSPEVAAGTGELFF.

The chain uses TRBV20-1 and TRBJ2-7; absent DNA, TCRdb's TRBD1 call cannot be checked. The CDR3 covers 14 residues. CDR1 DFQATT and CDR2 SNEGSKA come from the germline V gene (reference sequence). The CDR3 reads CSARDRRTSYEQYF.

The chain joins TRBV6-1 to TRBJ2-3; TCRdb outputs TRBD2, but without DNA this stays unchecked. Germline V gives CDR1 MNHNS, CDR2 SASEGT. CDR3 length equals 16 residues. This CDR3 is CASSRSGTRAREAQYF.

The V and J genes are TRBV28 and TRBJ2-7; TCRdb selects TRBD1, and the lack of DNA leaves this call unchecked. Germline V CDR1 and CDR2: MDHEN, SYDVKM. The CDR3 sequence is 14 residues long. The CDR3 loop is CASMGTKVPYEQYF.